This entry is about one TCR beta chain. The sample belongs to a study of T cells expressing NK-cell markers. There are 12 residues in the CDR3. In germline, CDR1 is MNHEY, CDR2 SMNVEV (reference sequence). Researchers built TCR beta cDNA using 5'RACE template switching with UMIs. TCRdb derives one entry per CDR3 protein from the 5' RACE reads, leaving out DNA. Its clone listing holds about 150,000 distinct CDR3 sequences. The V gene is TRBV27, the J gene TRBJ2-5. The source is a man aged 18-70 years in good health. The sequenced sample consisted of blood T cells: a sorted CD56 or NKG2C T cell subset, CD4+ or CD8+ T cells, or bulk PBMC T cells (not recorded which). CDR3 sequence: CASSLVGGAQYF.